This T cell receptor (beta chain) was recorded in a study of blood T cell repertoires in COVID-19. Whole-study context: In each case, the material was cDNA or gDNA derived from T cells, B-cell-depleted T cells, or PBMCs.

In the original workflow: It was from reference gene primer amplification that nucleated cell counts were estimated. Repertoires were generated with immunoSEQ multiplex PCR, while TCRdb's copy carries only in-frame clones and drops some. V, J and clone size are those of that table, while D and trimming were read from the DNA. This sample has tens of thousands of clones, with 75% to 85% found just once. Germline assignment: CDR1 MDHEN and CDR2 SYDVKM. The V and J ends lost 5 bases and 0 bases, in that order; junction bases with no gene match: 7. The CDR3 totals 16 residues. In its sample, this clone was seen once.

Sequencing used peripheral blood. The chain links TRBV28 to TRBJ2-1; 7 positions match TRBD1. The clonotype was recovered from a human donor in a cohort sampled during active COVID-19. CDR3 nucleotides: TGTGCCAGCAGTCCCCCAGGGGGACCCTCCTACAATGAGCAGTTCTTC. It specifies CASSPPGGPSYNEQFF. The variable domain in full, completed from reference TRBV28 and TRBJ2-1, reads DVKVTQSSRYLVKRTGEKVFLECVQDMDHENMFWYRQDPGLGLRLIYFSYDVKMKEKGDIPEGYSVSREKKERFSLILESASTNQTSMYLCASSPPGGPSYNEQFFGPGTRLTVL.